This T cell receptor (beta chain) was found in a study of blood T cell repertoires in COVID-19. Germline V lookup: CDR1 ENHRY, CDR2 SYGVKD. The V end was cut by 5 bases, the J end by 1 base, with 10 bases between. The length of the CDR3 is 14 residues. Original processing methods: For nucleated cells, counts were estimated from reference gene primer amplification. The data were produced by immunoSEQ multiplex PCR, yet TCRdb's version contains in-frame clones alone and is incomplete. V, J and clone size are taken as reported in that table, and D and trimming were inferred from the DNA itself. The repertoire holds 200,000 or so clones, with roughly nine tenths as singletons.

The rearrangement joins TRBV10-3 to TRBJ2-3; weak D call: TRBD1 (6 bases). What was sequenced was PBMCs or T cells enriched from blood (not recorded which). The receptor was isolated from a woman aged 18-29 years in a cohort exposed to, infected with or recovered from COVID-19 (not recorded which). The CDR3 DNA reads as TGTGCCATCAGTCAGGGGTTTGGCACAGATACGCAGTATTTT. Translating gives CAISQGFGTDTQYF.